These 5 T cell receptor beta chains were all obtained from the same sample, sequenced in a study of early T cells in non-severe SARS-CoV-2 infection. TCRdb independently ran MiXCR on the 5' RACE reads; one entry per CDR3 protein. The sample shows thousands of distinct CDR3 sequences, about 4.8% of them seen only once. The sequencing sample was made of whole blood. Receptor source: an adult who was a healthcare worker with PCR-confirmed SARS-CoV-2 infection or an uninfected control (not recorded which).

There are many counts of this clonotype. The genes are TRBV27 and TRBJ2-3, with D perhaps TRBD2 (6 bases). V lost 7 bases and J lost 9, with 14 bases in between. The germline V gene has CDR1 MNHEY and CDR2 SMNVEV (reference sequence). This CDR3 is built from 12 residues. CDR3 in DNA: TGTGCCAGCAAACGGGCGGGGTCCACGCAGTATTTT. The encoded protein is CASKRAGSTQYF.

There are many counts of this clonotype. V gene TRBV20-1 combines with J gene TRBJ2-1; D gene unclear. The CDR3 runs to 15 residues. V lost 2 bases and J lost 0, with 11 bases in between. Germline loops: CDR1 DFQATT, CDR2 SNEGSKA (reference sequence). The CDR3 spells CSARPDSRSYNEQFF. The CDR3 DNA sequence: TGCAGTGCTAGACCCGACTCGCGCTCCTACAATGAGCAGTTCTTC.

This clonotype is medium-sized. The chain uses TRBV19 and TRBJ2-1; 9 bases match TRBD2. V was clipped by 5 bases and J by 0 bases; unmatched bases: 8. This CDR3 is 17 amino acids long. Germline values: CDR1 LNHDA, CDR2 SQIVND (reference sequence). Here the CDR3 DNA reads TGTGCCAGTAGTGGCCTAGCGGGAACGGTCTCCTACAATGAGCAGTTCTTC. Protein: CASSGLAGTVSYNEQFF.

By sample fraction, this clonotype is medium-sized. V and J are TRBV10-2 and TRBJ1-1; perhaps TRBD1 as D (6 bases). Trimming cost V 4 bases and J 0 bases, with 9 bases left between them. This CDR3 is built from 14 residues. Germline V gene lookup returns CDR1 WSHSY and CDR2 SAAADI. CDR3 nucleotide sequence: TGCGCCAGCAGTGTAGGGGGGATGAACACTGAAGCTTTCTTT. Translated: CASSVGGMNTEAFF.

This clonotype has ten or more counts. V and J are TRBV7-8 and TRBJ2-3; 10 nucleotides agree with TRBD1. The CDR3 runs to 15 residues. Germline V gives CDR1 SGHVS, CDR2 FQNEAQ. Germline trimming cut 5 bases from V and 5 bases from J; bases unmatched to any gene: 7. This CDR3 reads CASSPPTGGRDTQYF. DNA of the CDR3: TGTGCCAGCAGCCCTCCGACAGGGGGCAGAGATACGCAGTATTTT.